This TCR beta chain derives from a study of T cell responses to AZD1222 COVID-19 vaccine. The data were produced by immunoSEQ multiplex PCR, yet TCRdb's version contains in-frame clones alone and is incomplete. The sample has tens of thousands of clones; about 90% are singletons. With 3 bases removed from V and 1 base from J, the gap between germline ends came to 7 bases. CDR3 length: 14 amino acids. Germline-derived CDR1 and CDR2 are LNHDA and SQIVND (reference sequence). The sample here was peripheral blood, taken 28 days after the second AZD1222 dose. The TCR comes from an adult who received the AZD1222 COVID-19 vaccine. The chain uses TRBV19 and TRBJ2-1; possible D gene TRBD2, 6 bases. The DNA of the CDR3 is TGTGCCAGTAGTATCCGGGGGTCCTACAATGAGCAGTTCTTC. This gives the protein CASSIRGSYNEQFF.